This is a list of T cell receptor beta chains from one sample in a study of shared clonotypes between healthy human individuals. Sequencing used immunoSEQ multiplex PCR; TCRdb keeps in-frame clones, though not all of them. The sample holds about 2 million clones, over 85% seen once. The sample comprised naive CD8+ T cells sorted from blood. The receptor source for this set is a man younger than 35 in good health. Both conserved end residues are part of each CDR3. Each record gives: CDR3 length, V gene, CDR3 protein.

17	TRBV15	CATSRDLGDRGYEKLFF
15	TRBV6-1	CASSALQIPYNEQFF
13	TRBV5-5	CASSFWGDYGYTF
13	TRBV4-3	CASSQEGVYGYTF
16	TRBV5-1	CASSLDPRGQYDEQYF
15	TRBV15	CATSTDRGPSYEQYF
13	TRBV25-1	CASSEAGSYEQYF
12	TRBV18	CASSAGTNEQFF
16	TRBV10-2	CASMGQETVAKNIQYF
17	TRBV4-2	CASSQERLAGYQETQYF
13	TRBV18	CASSPGVDYEQYF
16	TRBV11-2	CASSHRWGQLTDTQYF
15	TRBV11-2	CASSLGALVPYEQYF
15	TRBV5-1	CASSSTREVQETQYF
15	TRBV7-2	CASSLGRGTHQPQHF
14	TRBV29-1	CSVDSGYLDYGYTF
16	TRBV7-9	CASSLVTGGLDNEQFF
13	TRBV6-5	CASCLGGTDTQYF
12	TRBV18	CASSPGGYEQFF
16	TRBV5-4	CASSLAGGSRSWGYTF
15	TRBV27	CASSLATGGLYGYTF
11	TRBV25-1	CASSLVDTQYF
17	TRBV15	CATSREPGHDSNQPQHF
12	TRBV29-1	CSAGGQEYGYTF
17	TRBV27	CASSFFQEGSYNSPLHF
13	TRBV27	CASSLKAAYEQYF
15	TRBV2	CASSESRDSYYEQYF
11	TRBV7-2	CASSSHNEQFF
18	TRBV27	CASSTDRDRGSYNSPLHF
13	TRBV27	CASSWTGYNEQFF
13	TRBV4-3	CASSQAINSPLHF
18	TRBV5-6	CASRRRLAGVSVAGELFF
15	TRBV7-6	CASSFGLAGDYEQYF
15	TRBV19	CASSIESSNDNEQFF
13	TRBV4-1	CASSHQGNSPLHF
16	TRBV9	CASSDGLWGGANVLTF
15	TRBV13	CASSPSGTSTDTQYF
15	TRBV6-1	CASSEGTGHNEKLFF
16	TRBV4-1	CASSQERGLSGNTIYF
12	TRBV5-1	CASSLLGGEQYF
13	TRBV5-6	CASSVGHDYEQYF
15	TRBV7-2	CASSLEGTGAYEQYF
15	TRBV5-4	CASSYVGTGIETQYF
14	TRBV15	CATSRDKGSYEQYF
13	TRBV10-2	CASSARGSDTQYF
15	TRBV27	CASSEGQGALDTQYF